Below, 15 T cell receptor beta chains from the same sample are listed, as sequenced in a study of T cell responses to AZD1222 COVID-19 vaccine. Generated by immunoSEQ multiplex PCR, the TCRdb table keeps only in-frame clones and is missing some. The sample shows 150,000 to 170,000 clones, about 86% of them seen only once. The sample was peripheral blood, taken on day 0 of MenACWY control vaccination. The receptors stem from an adult in good health.

The CDR3 DNA reads TGTGCTAGTGGTTTGTTCGGTGACCCCTACGAGCAGTACGTC. It encodes CASGLFGDPYEQYV. The J gene is TRBJ2-7, the V gene TRBV12-5; D call uncertain. Per the germline V gene, CDR1 is LGHNT and CDR2 is FRNRAP. Trimming shortened V by 2 bases and J by 2 bases, and 10 bases separated the two germline ends. The CDR3 spans 14 residues.

The J gene is TRBJ1-6, the V gene TRBV18; weak D call: TRBD1 (5 bases). Germline V lookup: CDR1 KGHSH, CDR2 LQKENI. This CDR3 has 14 amino acids. Trimming took off 2 bases at V and 14 bases at J, with 16 bases between the two ends. The CDR3 loop is CASSPGLGARTLHF. CDR3 sequence (DNA): TGTGCCAGCTCACCAGGATTAGGGGCGCGGACCCTCCACTTT.

V and J are TRBV28 and TRBJ1-2; no definite D call. Germline CDR1 and CDR2: MDHEN and SYDVKM. The CDR3 loop spans 13 amino acids. Trimming shortened V by 10 bases and J by 5 bases, and 17 bases separated the two germline ends. The CDR3 DNA sequence: TGTGCCATCTCGGTGCGGCGTTTATATGGCTACACCTTC. This gives the protein CAISVRRLYGYTF.

The genes are TRBV28 and TRBJ1-4; 7 bases line up with TRBD1. Trimming at V came to 5 bases and at J to 6 bases, leaving 6 bases not matched to a gene. CDR1 is MDHEN, CDR2 SYDVKM, per germline. This CDR3 spans 14 amino acids. The CDR3 protein is CASSQQGSDEKLFF. The CDR3 nucleotides are TGTGCCAGCAGTCAACAGGGGTCAGATGAAAAACTGTTTTTT.

The gene calls are TRBV19 and TRBJ1-1; no definite D call. There are 14 residues in the CDR3. Per germline, CDR1 LNHDA and CDR2 SQIVND (reference sequence). V shed 3 bases and J shed 2 bases, with 10 bases lying between them. In nucleotides, the CDR3 is TGTGCCAGTAGTATGGGAGGAGTAAACACTGAAGCTTTCTTT. Protein sequence: CASSMGGVNTEAFF.

V usage is TRBV27 and J usage is TRBJ2-5; maybe TRBD1 (6 bases). Germline values: CDR1 MNHEY, CDR2 SMNVEV (reference sequence). CDR3 length: 15 residues. V lost 6 bases and J lost 2, with 16 bases in between. CDR3 in amino acids: CASSSYRQEQETQYF. CDR3 DNA sequence: TGTGCCAGCAGCTCTTATAGACAGGAGCAAGAGACCCAGTACTTC.

For the CDR3, the DNA is TGTGCCAGCAGTTATCAGGGGGCTGCTAATGAAAAACTGTTTTTT. This codes for CASSYQGAANEKLFF. The chain recombines TRBV6-5 with TRBJ1-4; 8 positions agree with TRBD1. V gave up 3 bases and J gave up 3 bases; unmatched junction bases: 3. The CDR3 extends over 15 amino acids. Germline V gene lookup returns CDR1 MNHEY and CDR2 SVGAGI.

V usage is TRBV27 and J usage is TRBJ2-7; D is unresolved. In germline, CDR1 is MNHEY, CDR2 SMNVEV (reference sequence). With 7 bases removed from V and 4 bases from J, the gap between germline ends came to 11 bases. The CDR3 is made up of 12 amino acids. The CDR3 coding sequence is TGTGCCAGCATATCGGATAAGTACGAGCAGTACTTC. Translation gives CASISDKYEQYF.

This clone showed up just once. V usage is TRBV5-1 and J usage is TRBJ1-3; TRBD1 matches 9 bases. The germline gives CDR1 SGHRS, CDR2 YFSETQ. V lost 0 bases to trimming and J lost 0 bases; unmatched junction nucleotides: 7. The CDR3 totals 18 residues. CDR3 coding DNA: TGCGCCAGCAGCTTGGTTGGGACAGGGACCAACTCTGGAAACACCATATATTTT. It yields the protein CASSLVGTGTNSGNTIYF.

The chain has TRBV6-1 and TRBJ2-3; no definite D call. Germline CDR1 reads MNHNS; CDR2 reads SASEGT. The CDR3 spans 14 residues. Trimming removed 1 base from V and 1 base from J, with 6 bases in between. The DNA of the CDR3 is TGTGCCAGCAGTGAAGGTGGGGGCACAGATACGCAGTATTTT. The encoded protein is CASSEGGGTDTQYF.

V is TRBV10-1 and J is TRBJ1-1; D is unresolved. Germline CDR1 is WNHNN and CDR2 is SYGVQD (reference sequence). This CDR3 spans 14 amino acids. The ends were cut back, 7 bases at V and 4 bases at J, with 16 bases in the middle. CDR3: CASTEGGLGTEAFF. In DNA form, the CDR3 reads TGCGCCAGCACCGAGGGAGGCTTAGGCACTGAAGCTTTCTTT.

V gene TRBV4-3 combines with J gene TRBJ2-2; the match to TRBD2 covers 7 bases. Germline CDR1 LGHNA, CDR2 YSLEER. V was pared by 3 bases and J by 5 bases, with 12 bases of the junction left unmatched. CDR3 length equals 17 residues. The CDR3 protein is CASSQDTLREGTGELFF. The CDR3 nucleotides read TGCGCCAGCAGCCAGGATACTCTCAGGGAGGGGACCGGGGAGCTGTTTTTT.

V is TRBV11-2 and J is TRBJ2-3; 9 positions match TRBD1. J gave up 5 bases and V 1 base, and 7 bases lay outside the gene matches. Germline lookup yields CDR1 SGHAT and CDR2 FQNNGV. The CDR3 extends over 16 amino acids. The CDR3 DNA reads TGTGCCAGCAGCTTAGCTTGGACAGGGGAGTTAGATACGCAGTATTTT. Its protein is CASSLAWTGELDTQYF.

V gene TRBV24-1 combines with J gene TRBJ1-1; 7 bases are shared with TRBD1. The CDR3 contains 17 residues. Trimming removed 4 bases from V and 8 bases from J; junction bases left unmatched: 18. Germline V gives CDR1 KGHDR, CDR2 SFDVKD. Here the CDR3 reads CATSDPAGTVLRREAFF. The CDR3 DNA reads TGTGCCACCAGTGACCCGGCCGGGACAGTTTTACGTCGGGAAGCTTTCTTT.

The rearrangement uses TRBV6-5 and TRBJ2-5, with 12 positions matching TRBD2. With V trimmed by 7 bases and J by 4 bases, 4 bases remained unmatched. Germline V gene data show CDR1 as MNHEY and CDR2 as SVGAGI. This CDR3 is built from 14 residues. The CDR3 nucleotides read TGTGCCAGCATGGAACTAGCGGGGGGAGAGACCCAGTACTTC. Translation gives CASMELAGGETQYF.